These T cell receptor beta chains were read from a single sample in a study of blood T cell repertoires in COVID-19. Sequenced by immunoSEQ multiplex PCR; TCRdb stores in-frame clones only, minus some. The sample consists of about 78,000 clones, around 87% of them appearing once. Material for sequencing was peripheral blood. These receptors all stem from a woman of 80 years or more with active or convalescent COVID-19. Each CDR3 is given with its conserved first and last residue. A D gene is named only where the DNA matches it firmly. Clone size, where shown, is once, few, many, or a class for clones that have expanded.

v_call	clone_size	j_call	d_call	cdr3_nt	cdr3_aa
TRBV6-2/TRBV6-3	once	TRBJ2-4	TRBD2	TGTGCCAGCAGTTACTCGGGACTAGCGGGACGGAACATTCAGTACTTC	CASSYSGLAGRNIQYF
TRBV30	NA	TRBJ2-3	TRBD1	TGTGCCTGGAGCAGGGGGCGAGGAGATACGCAGTATTTT	CAWSRGRGDTQYF
TRBV15	NA	TRBJ2-5	TRBD1	TGTGCCACCAGCAGGGGGACAGGGAACGTGCGAGAGACCCAGTACTTC	CATSRGTGNVRETQYF
TRBV5-6	NA	TRBJ2-1	NA	TGTGCCAGCAGCTCTCTTTCCGGGACACGGGAGCAGTTCTTC	CASSSLSGTREQFF
TRBV14	NA	TRBJ2-1	TRBD2	TGTGCCAGCAGCCGGACTAGCGGGTTCCCATACAATGAGCAGTTCTTC	CASSRTSGFPYNEQFF
TRBV19	NA	TRBJ1-4	NA	NA	CASTSAQGANEKLFF
TRBV29-1	NA	TRBJ2-3	TRBD1	TGCAGCGAAATACTAAGTTACCAGGGGGAAGGGATAACAGATACGCAGTATTTT	CSEILSYQGEGITDTQYF
TRBV19	NA	TRBJ2-3	TRBD2	TGTGCCAGTAGGGGTGGACTAGCGAGACACACAGATACGCAGTATTTT	CASRGGLARHTDTQYF
TRBV19	NA	TRBJ1-5	NA	TGTGCCAGTAGTACCACAGGGAAGAGACAGCCCCAGCATTTT	CASSTTGKRQPQHF
TRBV29-1	NA	TRBJ1-5	TRBD1	TGCAGCGTTGGGACAGGGGTCTATCAGCCCCAGCATTTT	CSVGTGVYQPQHF
TRBV5-6	NA	TRBJ1-5	TRBD1	TGTGCCAGCAGCACAAGACAGGGCAGTGGCAATCAGCCCCAGCATTTT	CASSTRQGSGNQPQHF
TRBV5-5	NA	TRBJ2-7	TRBD1	TGTGCCAGCAGCTTGTTGGGACAGGGTTACGAGCAGTACTTC	CASSLLGQGYEQYF
TRBV7-2	NA	TRBJ1-1	NA	TGTGCCAGCAGCAGACAGGCCATGAACACTGAAGCTTTCTTT	CASSRQAMNTEAFF
TRBV19	once	TRBJ2-5	TRBD2	TGTGCCAGTAGTACTATAGCGGGGGAGACCCAGTACTTC	CASSTIAGETQYF
TRBV19	NA	TRBJ2-1	TRBD2	TGTGCCAGTAGTAAACCGGGACTAGCGCTTTACAATGAGCAGTTCTTC	CASSKPGLALYNEQFF
TRBV4-1	NA	TRBJ2-2	TRBD2	TGCGCCAGCAGCCAAGAATTCGCGGGAGGGCCTGGAACCGGGGAGCTGTTTTTT	CASSQEFAGGPGTGELFF
TRBV19	NA	TRBJ2-1	NA	TGTGCCAGTAGTATTCAGGCAACTAGCTCCTACAATGAGCAGTTCTTC	CASSIQATSSYNEQFF
TRBV15	NA	TRBJ1-2	NA	TGTGCCACCAGCAGAGAAATGGGCGTAACAGGGTGGGGTGGCTACACCTTC	CATSREMGVTGWGGYTF
TRBV28	NA	TRBJ1-1	TRBD1	TGTGCCAGCAGTGACAGGGGCACTGAAGCTTTCTTT	CASSDRGTEAFF
TRBV27	few	TRBJ2-1	NA	TGTGCCAGCAGTTTTGTACAGCCTGGCAATGAGCAGTTCTTC	CASSFVQPGNEQFF
TRBV7-9	NA	TRBJ2-1	TRBD2	TGTGCCACCCACGAGGGACTAGCGGGCCGCTCCTACAATGAGCAGTTCTTC	CATHEGLAGRSYNEQFF
TRBV3-1/TRBV3-2	NA	TRBJ1-1	NA	TGTGCCAGCAGCCGATCCGGGTCAGCTGAAGCTTTCTTT	CASSRSGSAEAFF
TRBV28	NA	TRBJ1-6	NA	TGTGCCAGCACTAAGAGGAGGGTAGAGTCACCCCTCCACTTT	CASTKRRVESPLHF
TRBV28	NA	TRBJ1-2	NA	TGTGCCAGCAGCCCCCCCCGGGGGTTCCCCAAAACGGGCTACACCTTC	CASSPPRGFPKTGYTF
TRBV14	NA	TRBJ2-5	NA	TGTGCCAGCAGTCAAGTGGGGGCTGGGGAGACCCAGTACTTC	CASSQVGAGETQYF
TRBV5-4	NA	TRBJ1-2	TRBD1	TGTGCCAGCAGCTTGACGCCGAAGGACAGGGCCGGCTACACCTTC	CASSLTPKDRAGYTF
TRBV19	NA	TRBJ1-5	NA	TGTGCCAGTAGTATGGGTCCAGGGAGGACTCAGCCCCAGCATTTT	CASSMGPGRTQPQHF
TRBV6-5	NA	TRBJ2-3	TRBD2	TGTGCCAGCAGTTACGGCAGCGGGAGAGCGACAGATACGCAGTATTTT	CASSYGSGRATDTQYF